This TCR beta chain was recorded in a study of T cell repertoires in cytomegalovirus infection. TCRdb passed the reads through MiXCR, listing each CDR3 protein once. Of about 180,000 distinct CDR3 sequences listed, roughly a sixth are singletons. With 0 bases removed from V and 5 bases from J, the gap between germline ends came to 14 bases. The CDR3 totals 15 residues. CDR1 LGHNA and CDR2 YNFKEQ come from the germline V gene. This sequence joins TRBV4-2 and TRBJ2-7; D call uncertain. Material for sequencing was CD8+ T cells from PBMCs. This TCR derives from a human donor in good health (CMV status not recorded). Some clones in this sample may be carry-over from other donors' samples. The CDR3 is CASSQETAQLNEQYF. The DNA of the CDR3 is TGTGCCAGCAGCCAAGAGACCGCACAACTCAACGAGCAGTACTTC.